Presented here are 27 T cell receptor beta chains from one specimen sequenced in a study of shared clonotypes between healthy human individuals. Using immunoSEQ multiplex PCR, the repertoire was profiled, and TCRdb retains in-frame clones only, with some absent. The table has about 1.5 million clones, approximately 98% seen once; the top ten hold about 0.45%. Sequenced material: naive CD4+ T cells sorted from blood. Subset specified: CD45RA+ positively selected. The receptor source for this set is a man younger than 40 in good health.

The V and J genes are TRBV9 and TRBJ1-5; D gene ambiguous. The germline V gene has CDR1 SGDLS and CDR2 YYNGEE. Trimming took off 0 bases at V and 6 bases at J, with 10 bases between the two ends. The CDR3 length is 14 residues. The CDR3 here is CASSVEPSTQPQHF. The CDR3 DNA reads TGTGCCAGCAGCGTAGAACCCTCCACTCAGCCCCAGCATTTT.

The chain is built from TRBV11-2 and TRBJ2-1, with D perhaps given as TRBD1 or TRBD2 (5 bases each). Germline V gives CDR1 SGHAT, CDR2 FQNNGV. The CDR3 has 13 residues. Trimming removed 5 bases at V and 9 bases at J, with 14 bases between. CDR3 DNA sequence: TGTGCCAGCAGCGGATGGGGGAGAGGTGAGCAGTTCTTC. It translates to CASSGWGRGEQFF.

The CDR3 nucleotides are TGTGCCAGCAGCACTATTACAGGGCCCCAGCATTTT. This sequence encodes CASSTITGPQHF. V gene TRBV5-5 combines with J gene TRBJ1-5; D is perhaps TRBD1 (5 bases). CDR1 SGHKS and CDR2 YYEKEE come from the germline V gene (reference sequence). This CDR3 has 12 residues. Trimming took off 4 bases at V and 9 bases at J, with 11 bases between the two ends.

The genes are TRBV18 and TRBJ1-2; 8 bases are shared with TRBD1. The germline V gene encodes CDR1 KGHSH and CDR2 LQKENI. The V gene end was trimmed by 0 bases and the J gene end by 7 bases; junction bases not matched to a gene: 7. This CDR3 has 15 residues. CDR3 region: CASSPPSGQVRGYTF. CDR3 in DNA: TGTGCCAGCTCACCACCGTCGGGACAGGTGCGTGGCTACACCTTC.

The chain links TRBV19 to TRBJ2-1; 8 bases align to TRBD1. The germline CDR1 and CDR2 sequences are LNHDA and SQIVND (reference sequence). The junction had 9 bases not matched to a gene; V was cut back by 5 bases and J by 9 bases. The CDR3 loop spans 14 amino acids. In nucleotides, the CDR3 is TGTGCCAGTAGTCGGGGACAGGTAATTCTTGAGCAGTTCTTC. Its translation is CASSRGQVILEQFF. The variable domain in full, with the rest retrieved from reference TRBV19 and TRBJ2-1, is DGGITQSPKYLFRKEGQNVTLSCEQNLNHDAMYWYRQDPGQGLRLIYYSQIVNDFQKGDIAEGYSVSREKKESFPLTVTSAQKNPTAFYLCASSRGQVILEQFFGPGTRLTVL.

This clone occurred once. V gene TRBV5-6 combines with J gene TRBJ2-7, with D possibly called TRBD1 or TRBD2 (6 bases each). This CDR3 spans 14 amino acids. V was cut by 2 bases and J by 6 bases, with 15 bases left in between. Per the germline V gene, CDR1 is SGHDT and CDR2 is YYEEEE. The CDR3 coding sequence is TGTGCCAGCAGCTTACCGGGGGCCCGGGGCGAGCAGTACTTC. This sequence encodes CASSLPGARGEQYF.

The J gene is TRBJ2-3, the V gene TRBV10-3, with TRBD1 identical over 10 bases. The germline gives CDR1 ENHRY, CDR2 SYGVKD. The CDR3 totals 15 residues. Unmatched junction bases numbered 4, after V lost 6 bases and J lost 1 base. In nucleotides, the CDR3 is TGTGCCATCAGGACAGGGGGCGCGGGCACAGATACGCAGTATTTT. Translation: CAIRTGGAGTDTQYF.

Comment on this clone: The same CDR3 also results from other DNA sequences found in this sample. This chain links TRBV2 with TRBJ1-2; no clear D. V dropped 4 bases and J dropped 1 base, with 7 bases sitting between them. CDR1 SNHLY and CDR2 FYNNEI come from the germline V gene. The CDR3 loop spans 13 amino acids. CDR3 protein: CASSVRGNYGYTF. CDR3 coding DNA: TGTGCCAGCAGTGTACGGGGTAACTATGGCTACACCTTC.

The chain is built from TRBV2 and TRBJ1-2; no firm D call. CDR3 length: 14 residues. V lost 2 bases and J 0 bases, leaving 7 bases between the germline ends. Germline V gene data show CDR1 as SNHLY and CDR2 as FYNNEI. CDR3 in amino acids: CASSELAANYGYTF. DNA for the CDR3: TGTGCCAGCAGTGAACTGGCTGCTAACTATGGCTACACCTTC.

The CDR3 nucleotides read TGTGCCAGCTCTGGTGGGGGCTCTGGGGCCAACGTCCTGACTTTC. Residues: CASSGGGSGANVLTF. This chain connects TRBV28 to TRBJ2-6, with D perhaps TRBD1 or TRBD2 (5 bases each). Germline-derived CDR1 and CDR2 are MDHEN and SYDVKM. This CDR3 is 15 amino acids long. Trimming shortened V by 8 bases and J by 0 bases, and 11 bases separated the two germline ends. Full variable domain (outside the CDR3, taken from reference TRBV28 and TRBJ2-6): DVKVTQSSRYLVKRTGEKVFLECVQDMDHENMFWYRQDPGLGLRLIYFSYDVKMKEKGDIPEGYSVSREKKERFSLILESASTNQTSMYLCASSGGGSGANVLTFGAGSRLTVL.

This clone was detected once. CDR3 coding DNA: TGCGCCAGCAGCAACGGGCTAGCGGGGCAAGAGACCCAGTACTTC. Translated: CASSNGLAGQETQYF. The chain uses TRBV5-1 and TRBJ2-5; 9 nucleotides match TRBD2. V was pared by 4 bases and J by 2 bases, with 6 bases of the junction left unmatched. From germline, CDR1 is SGHRS and CDR2 YFSETQ. This CDR3 spans 15 amino acids.

This clone was found many times. V gene TRBV7-9 combines with J gene TRBJ2-1; D unclear. Germline V gives CDR1 SEHNR, CDR2 FQNEAQ (reference sequence). The CDR3 consists of 15 residues. V was trimmed by 5 bases and J by 0 bases, leaving 11 bases between them. CDR3 protein: CASSDLGVSYNEQFF. The CDR3 DNA is TGTGCCAGCAGCGACCTTGGGGTCTCCTACAATGAGCAGTTCTTC. The variable domain in full, completed from reference TRBV7-9 and TRBJ2-1, reads DTGVSQNPRHKITKRGQNVTFRCDPISEHNRLYWYRQTLGQGPEFLTYFQNEAQLEKSRLLSDRFSAERPKGSFSTLEIQRTEQGDSAMYLCASSDLGVSYNEQFFGPGTRLTVL.

The chain links TRBV7-2 to TRBJ2-2; 11 bases match TRBD2. The germline gives CDR1 SGHTA, CDR2 FQGNSA. CDR3 length equals 16 residues. V trimming: 1 base; J trimming: 7 bases; junction bases outside the gene matches: 5. The chain's CDR3 is CASSLVLAGVGGELFF. CDR3 DNA sequence: TGTGCCAGCAGCTTAGTACTAGCGGGAGTGGGCGGGGAGCTGTTTTTT.

The chain recombines TRBV5-6 with TRBJ2-7; D remains ambiguous. Deletions cut 1 base from V and 9 bases from J, with 11 bases between. Germline CDR1 is SGHDT and CDR2 is YYEEEE. CDR3 length: 12 amino acids. The CDR3 bases are TGTGCCAGCAGCTTGTACCTGCAAGGGCAGTACTTC. This gives the protein CASSLYLQGQYF.

The chain combines TRBV28 with TRBJ1-2; D unclear. Germline CDR1 reads MDHEN; CDR2 reads SYDVKM. The length of the CDR3 is 11 residues. V gave up 3 bases and J gave up 7 bases, with 6 bases separating them. The DNA for the CDR3 is TGTGCCAGCAGTTTGTGGGGTGGCTACACCTTC. Its protein is CASSLWGGYTF.

The chain couples TRBV28 to TRBJ2-3, with D possibly matching TRBD2 (5 bases). Germline values: CDR1 MDHEN, CDR2 SYDVKM. The CDR3 totals 16 residues. V was clipped by 6 bases and J by 7 bases, with 23 bases between them. The CDR3, as DNA: TGTGCCAGCAGGCCCCCACTAGTCCCGGGTGTTAATACGCAGTATTTT. It yields the protein CASRPPLVPGVNTQYF.

This chain uses TRBV5-1 with TRBJ2-1; D gene unclear. The CDR3 contains 12 residues. The germline V and J ends were trimmed by 0 bases and 10 bases, with 8 bases remaining between them. CDR1 is SGHRS and CDR2 is YFSETQ in the germline V gene. The CDR3 is CASSLVLGEQFF. Here the CDR3 DNA reads TGCGCCAGCAGCTTGGTTCTGGGCGAGCAGTTCTTC.

The chain combines TRBV28 with TRBJ1-3; unclear D gene. This CDR3 spans 14 amino acids. V lost 9 bases to trimming and J lost 0 bases, with 12 bases between them. In germline, CDR1 is MDHEN, CDR2 SYDVKM. The CDR3 reads CASKDSFSGNTIYF. The DNA for the CDR3 is TGTGCCAGTAAGGACTCCTTCTCTGGAAACACCATATATTTT. Looking up the rest from reference TRBV28 and TRBJ1-3 gives the full variable domain: DVKVTQSSRYLVKRTGEKVFLECVQDMDHENMFWYRQDPGLGLRLIYFSYDVKMKEKGDIPEGYSVSREKKERFSLILESASTNQTSMYLCASKDSFSGNTIYFGEGSWLTVV.

This clone showed up just once. This rearrangement joins TRBV2 to TRBJ2-1, with 9 bases matching TRBD2. Germline V lookup: CDR1 SNHLY, CDR2 FYNNEI. Germline trimming cut 4 bases from V and 9 bases from J; bases unmatched to any gene: 10. The CDR3 contains 15 residues. The CDR3 reads CASSGASGIGAEQFF. In DNA form, the CDR3 reads TGTGCCAGCAGTGGAGCTAGCGGGATTGGGGCTGAGCAGTTCTTC.

The V gene is TRBV7-2, the J gene TRBJ2-1; TRBD2 is a possible D gene (5 bases). The length of the CDR3 is 14 residues. V lost 3 bases and J 8 bases, leaving 14 bases between the germline ends. CDR1 SGHTA and CDR2 FQGNSA come from the germline V gene. The CDR3, as DNA: TGTGCCAGCAGCTTCGCCGGAGGCCGCGATGAGCAGTTCTTC. Protein sequence: CASSFAGGRDEQFF.

This chain joins TRBV7-9 and TRBJ2-5; 8 bases are a match to TRBD1. CDR3 size: 12 residues. In germline, CDR1 is SEHNR, CDR2 FQNEAQ (reference sequence). The ends lost 11 bases at V and 4 bases at J; junction bases unmatched: 6. The CDR3 loop reads CAGRQGSETQYF. The CDR3 DNA is TGTGCCGGGAGACAGGGGTCAGAGACCCAGTACTTC. Drawing the rest from reference TRBV7-9 and TRBJ2-5, the complete variable domain is DTGVSQNPRHKITKRGQNVTFRCDPISEHNRLYWYRQTLGQGPEFLTYFQNEAQLEKSRLLSDRFSAERPKGSFSTLEIQRTEQGDSAMYLCAGRQGSETQYFGPGTRLLVL.

The chain carries TRBV2 and TRBJ2-4; D possibly matches TRBD1 or TRBD2 (6 bases each). The germline V gene encodes CDR1 SNHLY and CDR2 FYNNEI. Trimming removed 10 bases at V and 3 bases at J, with 16 bases between. This CDR3 contains 14 residues. CDR3 nucleotide sequence: TGTGCCACCTCCATCGGGGGCGGCAAAAACATTCAGTACTTC. Its translation: CATSIGGGKNIQYF.

To note about this clone: The same CDR3 also results from other DNA sequences found in this sample. CDR3: CASSYGTEAFF. The DNA for the CDR3 is TGTGCCAGCAGTTACGGCACTGAAGCTTTCTTT. This sequence joins TRBV6-5 and TRBJ1-1, with D unresolved. The germline V gene has CDR1 MNHEY and CDR2 SVGAGI. The germline V and J ends were trimmed by 2 bases and 4 bases, with 2 bases remaining between them. The CDR3 has 11 amino acids.

DNA for the CDR3: TGTGCCAGCAGCTTAACGAAGGGGCGAAATGAAAAACTGTTTTTT. Translating it yields CASSLTKGRNEKLFF. The chain is built from TRBV5-6 and TRBJ1-4; D might be TRBD1 (5 bases). V was shortened by 2 bases and J by 5 bases, with 13 bases between the two germline ends. This CDR3 is built from 15 residues. Germline V lookup: CDR1 SGHDT, CDR2 YYEEEE.

The rearrangement links TRBV9 to TRBJ2-1, with TRBD2 matching over 9 bases. In germline, CDR1 is SGDLS, CDR2 YYNGEE. The CDR3 loop spans 16 amino acids. The J segment lost 7 bases and the V segment lost 0 bases, leaving 8 bases of the junction unmatched. This chain's CDR3 is CASSVDPSGVGNEQFF. CDR3 coding DNA: TGTGCCAGCAGCGTAGACCCTAGCGGGGTTGGGAATGAGCAGTTCTTC.

The rearrangement links TRBV23-1 to TRBJ2-1, with 9 bases lining up with TRBD1. TRBV23-1 is assigned to the ORF class and has an uncertain function. There are 15 residues in the CDR3. V shed 11 bases, J shed 5 bases, and the junction held 13 bases outside the gene matches. The CDR3 loop is CAPIRLTGGNNEQFF. In DNA, the CDR3 is TGCGCCCCCATCCGGCTGACAGGGGGTAACAATGAGCAGTTCTTC.

The rearrangement joins TRBV7-2 to TRBJ2-7; 7 nucleotides match TRBD2. The CDR3 loop spans 15 amino acids. Germline CDR1 is SGHTA and CDR2 is FQGNSA. Losses at the gene ends were 4 bases for V and 0 bases for J; bases not matched to a gene: 6. CDR3 in DNA: TGTGCCAGCAGCTCCCGAGCGGGATACTCCTACGAGCAGTACTTC. It translates to CASSSRAGYSYEQYF.